This is a list of T cell receptor beta chains from one sample in a study of Ad26.COV2.S vaccination and SARS-CoV-2 variants. Measured with immunoSEQ multiplex PCR; TCRdb has only the in-frame clones, and not every one. The table includes roughly 380,000 clones, approximately 87% detected once. The sequenced sample was peripheral blood, obtained in a trial of Ad26.COV2.S vaccine versus placebo. These receptors originate from a person aged 18 to 65 who received the Ad26.COV2.S COVID-19 vaccine or a placebo. Each CDR3 is given with its conserved first and last residue. Each record gives: D gene, CDR3 length, V gene, J gene, clone size, CDR3 protein, CDR3 DNA. A D gene is named only where the DNA matches it firmly. Clone size is shown for a subset of rows, as once, few, many or a class of expanded clone.

>TRBD1|14|TRBV6-5|TRBJ1-1|-
CASSRDRGLTEAFF
TGTGCCAGCAGTCGAGACAGGGGGCTCACTGAAGCTTTCTTT
>-|13|TRBV30|TRBJ1-5|once
CAWSGQAVQPQHF
TGTGCCTGGAGTGGACAGGCGGTACAGCCCCAGCATTTT
>-|12|TRBV28|TRBJ2-7|-
CASSTGFYEQYF
TGTGCCAGCAGTACAGGGTTTTACGAGCAGTACTTC
>TRBD1|13|TRBV12-3/TRBV12-4|TRBJ1-1|-
CASSLSRDRKAFF
TGTGCCAGCAGTCTAAGCCGGGACAGGAAAGCTTTCTTT
>-|15|TRBV30|TRBJ2-3|-
CAWSVRGGGTDTQYF
TGTGCCTGGAGTGTACGCGGAGGGGGCACAGATACGCAGTATTTT
>TRBD1|18|TRBV7-9|TRBJ1-4|-
CASSLMGQGSATNEKLFF
TGTGCCAGCAGCTTGATGGGACAGGGTAGTGCAACTAATGAAAAACTGTTTTTT
>TRBD1|14|TRBV11-2|TRBJ1-4|-
CASSFRGSNEKLFF
TGTGCCAGCAGCTTCAGGGGGAGTAATGAAAAACTGTTTTTT
>-|15|TRBV7-2|TRBJ2-1|-
CASSTPNKGYNEQFF
TGTGCCAGCAGCACCCCGAATAAGGGGTACAATGAGCAGTTCTTC
>TRBD1|17|TRBV7-9|TRBJ2-1|-
CASSLMGTGVVYNEQFF
TGTGCCAGCAGCTTAATGGGGACAGGGGTCGTCTACAATGAGCAGTTCTTC
>-|13|TRBV7-9|TRBJ2-2|-
CASSLSPTGELFF
TGTGCCAGCAGCTTATCCCCCACCGGGGAGCTGTTTTTT
>-|14|TRBV2|TRBJ2-3|-
CATPTGWDTDTQYF
TGTGCCACCCCCACAGGGTGGGACACAGATACGCAGTATTTT
>TRBD1|13|TRBV28|TRBJ2-5|once
CASSNTGEETQYF
TGTGCCAGCAGTAATACAGGGGAAGAGACCCAGTACTTC
>-|14|TRBV7-9|TRBJ2-3|-
CASSFLTRADTQYF
TGTGCCAGCAGCTTCCTGACGAGGGCAGATACGCAGTATTTT
>-|15|TRBV27|TRBJ2-3|once
CASTHTRRFTDTQYF
TGTGCCAGCACCCACACTCGTCGTTTCACAGATACGCAGTATTTT
>TRBD2|13|TRBV10-2|TRBJ2-3|-
CASSELAGGPTYF
TGCGCCAGCAGTGAATTAGCGGGGGGGCCAACGTATTTT
>-|18|TRBV4-1|TRBJ1-2|-
CASSQVSRREERNYGYTF
TGCGCCAGCAGCCAAGTCTCGCGTAGGGAAGAAAGGAACTATGGCTACACCTTC
>TRBD2|16|TRBV5-4|TRBJ2-5|-
CASSLALAGVKETQYF
TGTGCCAGCAGCTTGGCCCTAGCGGGGGTTAAAGAGACCCAGTACTTC
>TRBD1|15|TRBV7-3|TRBJ1-6|-
CASSLFGTDNSPLHF
TGTGCCAGCAGCTTATTCGGGACAGATAATTCACCCCTCCACTTT
>-|15|TRBV5-1|TRBJ2-5|-
CASSVRISPQETQYF
TGCGCCAGCAGCGTAAGGATTAGCCCCCAAGAGACCCAGTACTTC
>TRBD2|17|TRBV3-1/TRBV3-2|TRBJ2-1|-
CASSLLGLAGVGNEQFF
TGTGCCAGCAGCCTACTGGGACTAGCGGGGGTAGGCAATGAGCAGTTCTTC
>-|12|TRBV5-6|TRBJ2-3|few
CASSLFSDTQYF
TGTGCCAGCAGCTTGTTTTCAGATACGCAGTATTTT
>-|13|TRBV2|TRBJ2-7|once
CASSEYRPSEQYF
TGTGCCAGCAGTGAGTACCGCCCTAGCGAGCAGTACTTC
>-|11|TRBV20-1|TRBJ1-6|-
CSARFDGGFHF
TGCAGTGCTAGGTTCGACGGGGGGTTCCACTTT
>TRBD1|12|TRBV6-1|TRBJ2-7|-
CASSDRGYEQYF
TGTGCCAGCAGTGACAGGGGGTACGAGCAGTACTTC
>TRBD2|16|TRBV6-4|TRBJ2-3|-
CASTPLAGGSTDTQYF
TGTGCCAGCACCCCATTAGCGGGGGGTAGCACAGATACGCAGTATTTT
>-|14|TRBV4-3|TRBJ1-1|-
CASSPRQPNTEAFF
TGCGCCAGCAGCCCCAGACAGCCGAACACTGAAGCTTTCTTT
>TRBD2|17|TRBV18|TRBJ2-3|-
CASSPRHSRGGVDTQYF
TGTGCCAGCTCACCACGACACTCCCGGGGGGGCGTAGATACGCAGTATTTT
>TRBD2|16|TRBV7-9|TRBJ2-7|-
CASSLNLAGYSYEQYF
TGTGCCAGCAGCCTCAACCTAGCGGGGTACTCCTACGAGCAGTACTTC
>TRBD1|16|TRBV19|TRBJ1-4|-
CASSRDRVIEVGKLFF
TGTGCCAGTAGTAGAGACAGGGTGATCGAGGTCGGAAAACTGTTTTTT
>-|18|TRBV27|TRBJ2-2|-
CASSTSDRGALNTGELFF
TGTGCCAGCAGTACCTCGGACCGGGGGGCCTTGAACACCGGGGAGCTGTTTTTT
>-|14|TRBV13|TRBJ2-5|-
CASSSDTPGETQYF
TGTGCCAGCAGTTCGGACACCCCGGGGGAGACCCAGTACTTC
>-|17|TRBV5-4|TRBJ1-4|-
CASSGGPRDGTNEKLFF
TGTGCCAGCAGCGGAGGGCCCCGGGACGGCACTAATGAAAAACTGTTTTTT
>TRBD2|16|TRBV5-1|TRBJ2-7|-
CASSSNRASGGHEQYF
TGCGCCAGCAGCTCCAACCGGGCTAGCGGGGGCCACGAGCAGTACTTC
>-|15|TRBV3-1/TRBV3-2|TRBJ1-3|-
CASSLRTASGNTIYF
TGTGCCAGCAGCCTCCGGACAGCCTCTGGAAACACCATATATTTT
>-|15|TRBV6-1|TRBJ2-2|-
CASSERPGNTGELFF
TGTGCCAGCAGTGAACGGCCAGGGAACACCGGGGAGCTGTTTTTT
>-|14|TRBV18|TRBJ2-2|-
CASSPQANTGELFF
TGTGCCAGCTCGCCACAAGCGAACACCGGGGAGCTGTTTTTT
>TRBD1|16|TRBV27|TRBJ2-1|-
CASSLTGTGSYNEQFF
TGTGCCAGCAGTTTAACCGGGACAGGGAGCTACAATGAGCAGTTCTTC
>TRBD1|13|TRBV4-1|TRBJ2-7|once
CASSPGQAYEQYF
TGCGCCAGCAGCCCTGGACAGGCCTACGAGCAGTACTTC
>-|16|TRBV18|TRBJ2-5|-
CASSQLPAASQETQYF
TGTGCCAGCTCACAGCTACCCGCCGCGAGCCAAGAGACCCAGTACTTC